Presented here are 5 T cell receptor beta chains from one specimen sequenced in a study of T cell repertoires in cytomegalovirus infection. These TCRs' antigens remain unknown. TCRdb processed the reads anew with MiXCR; each CDR3 protein has one entry. This table holds some 54,000 distinct CDR3 sequences, about 19% found once. The sequencing used CD8+ T cells from cultured PBMCs, collected from culture after CMV antigen stimulation. Source of these receptors: a human donor in good health (CMV status not recorded). Some clones in this sample may be carry-over from other donors' samples.

This clonotype showed up just a few times. The chain has TRBV7-8 and TRBJ1-2, with 7 bases fitting TRBD1. This CDR3 has 16 residues. The V gene end was trimmed by 2 bases and the J gene end by 5 bases; junction bases not matched to a gene: 11. Germline V lookup: CDR1 SGHVS, CDR2 FQNEAQ. CDR3 DNA: TGTGCCAGCAGCTTACGCCGTACTGGACAGGCTTATGGCTACACCTTC. Its protein is CASSLRRTGQAYGYTF.

The genes are TRBV9 and TRBJ1-2; D not resolved. Germline loops: CDR1 SGDLS, CDR2 YYNGEE. V lost 3 bases, J lost 4 bases, and 10 bases lay in between. The CDR3 contains 13 residues. DNA for the CDR3: TGTGCCAGCAGCGCCACAAGTACCTATGGCTACACCTTC. As protein: CASSATSTYGYTF.

The rearrangement joins TRBV7-2 to TRBJ2-3; tentatively, D is TRBD2 (5 bases). V shed 5 bases and J shed 2 bases, with 11 bases lying between them. Germline V gene sequence: CDR1 SGHTA, CDR2 FQGNSA. The CDR3 covers 14 residues. The CDR3 is CASSPDSPTDTQYF. The CDR3 region has the DNA TGTGCCAGCAGCCCGGACTCCCCCACAGATACGCAGTATTTT.

Many counts were recorded for this clonotype. This chain links TRBV7-2 with TRBJ2-7; 9 bases are shared with TRBD2. This CDR3 is 15 amino acids long. CDR1 is SGHTA, CDR2 FQGNSA, per germline. With 1 base clipped from V and 4 bases from J, the junction kept 5 bases outside the gene matches. CDR3 residues: CASSLGAGGPYEQYF. The CDR3 nucleotides are TGTGCCAGCAGCTTAGGGGCGGGGGGGCCGTACGAGCAGTACTTC.

The rearrangement links TRBV7-2 to TRBJ1-5; D is uncertain. Per the germline V gene, CDR1 is SGHTA and CDR2 is FQGNSA. Trimming pared 2 bases from V and 0 bases from J, leaving 8 bases between. The CDR3 is 15 residues long. The CDR3 DNA is TGTGCCAGCAGCTTAACGGGCCGTAGCAATCAGCCCCAGCATTTT. Protein sequence: CASSLTGRSNQPQHF.